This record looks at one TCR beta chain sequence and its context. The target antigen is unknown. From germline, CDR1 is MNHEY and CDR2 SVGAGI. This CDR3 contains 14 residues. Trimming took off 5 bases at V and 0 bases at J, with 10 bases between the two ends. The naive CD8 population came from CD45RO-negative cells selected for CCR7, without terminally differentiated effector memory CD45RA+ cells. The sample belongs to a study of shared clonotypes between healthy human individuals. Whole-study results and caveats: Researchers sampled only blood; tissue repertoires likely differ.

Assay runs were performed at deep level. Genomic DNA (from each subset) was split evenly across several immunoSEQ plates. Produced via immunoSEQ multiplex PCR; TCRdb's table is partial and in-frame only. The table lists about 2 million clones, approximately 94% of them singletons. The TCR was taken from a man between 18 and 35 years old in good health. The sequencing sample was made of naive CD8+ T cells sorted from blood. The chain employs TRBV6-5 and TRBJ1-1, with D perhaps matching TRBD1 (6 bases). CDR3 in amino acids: CASSNQGMNTEAFF. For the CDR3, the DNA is TGTGCCAGCAGTAACCAGGGGATGAACACTGAAGCTTTCTTT.